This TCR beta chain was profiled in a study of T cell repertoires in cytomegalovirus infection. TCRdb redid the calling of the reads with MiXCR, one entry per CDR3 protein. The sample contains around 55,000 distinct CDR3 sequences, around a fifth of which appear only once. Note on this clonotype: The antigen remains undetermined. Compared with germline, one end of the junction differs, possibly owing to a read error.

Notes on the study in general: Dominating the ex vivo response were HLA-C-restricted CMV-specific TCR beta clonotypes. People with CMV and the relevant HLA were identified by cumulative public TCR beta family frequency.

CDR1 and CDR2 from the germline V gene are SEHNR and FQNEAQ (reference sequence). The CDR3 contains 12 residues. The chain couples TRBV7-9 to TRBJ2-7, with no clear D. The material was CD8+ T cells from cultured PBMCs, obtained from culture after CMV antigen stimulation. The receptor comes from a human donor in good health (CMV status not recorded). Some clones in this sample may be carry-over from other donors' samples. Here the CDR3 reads CASTPSTSFTLF. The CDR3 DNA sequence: TGTGCCAGCACCCCTTCGACATCTTTCACACTCTTC.